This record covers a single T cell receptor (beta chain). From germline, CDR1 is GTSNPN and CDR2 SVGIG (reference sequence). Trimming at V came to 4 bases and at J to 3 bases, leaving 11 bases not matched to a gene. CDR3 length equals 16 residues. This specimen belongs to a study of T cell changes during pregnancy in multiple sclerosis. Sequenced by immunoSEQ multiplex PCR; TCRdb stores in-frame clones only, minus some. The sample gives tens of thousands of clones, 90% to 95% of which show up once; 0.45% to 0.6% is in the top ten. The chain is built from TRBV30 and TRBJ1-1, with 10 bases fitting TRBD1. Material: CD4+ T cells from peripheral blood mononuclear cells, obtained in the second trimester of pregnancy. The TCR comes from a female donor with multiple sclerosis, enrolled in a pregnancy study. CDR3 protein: CAWKGDRGRRDTEAFF. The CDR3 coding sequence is TGTGCCTGGAAGGGAGACAGGGGGCGACGAGACACTGAAGCTTTCTTT.